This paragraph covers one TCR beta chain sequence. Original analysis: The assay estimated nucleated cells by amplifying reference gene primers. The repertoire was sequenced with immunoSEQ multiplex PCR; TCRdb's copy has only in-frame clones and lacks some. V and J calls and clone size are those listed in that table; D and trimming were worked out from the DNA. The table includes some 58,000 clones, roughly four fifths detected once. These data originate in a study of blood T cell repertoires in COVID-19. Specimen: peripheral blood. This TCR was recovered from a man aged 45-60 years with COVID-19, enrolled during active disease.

DNA of the CDR3: TGTGCCAGCTCACCGGTTGACGGGGGGGCTAACTATGGCTACACCTTC. This sequence encodes CASSPVDGGANYGYTF. J is TRBJ1-2 and V is TRBV18; maybe TRBD1 (5 bases). Looked up from germline, CDR1 is KGHSH and CDR2 is LQKENI. V was cut by 3 bases and J by 0 bases, with 14 bases left in between. This CDR3 has 16 residues.